This entry is about one T cell receptor beta chain. As processed by the authors: Quantification of nucleated cells was approximated via reference gene primer amplification. Assay: immunoSEQ multiplex PCR; the TCRdb copy retains only in-frame clones and omits some. That table furnishes V, J and clone size, whereas the DNA furnished D and trimming. The table shows hundreds of thousands of clones, with about 80% occurring only once. The data originate from a study of blood T cell repertoires in COVID-19. Overall study: Italy, Spain and the United States were the sources of the convalescent and acute COVID-19 samples. Sources were T cells, B-cell-depleted T cells, or PBMCs; the material itself was cDNA or gDNA.

The sample was peripheral blood. This clonotype was obtained from a woman over 75 with acute or convalescent COVID-19.

CDR3 in amino acids: CSVVGEGSMNTEAFF. The CDR3 region has the DNA TGCAGCGTTGTAGGGGAAGGCAGTATGAACACTGAAGCTTTCTTT. The chain is built from TRBV29-1 and TRBJ1-1; D might be TRBD1 (5 bases). The V end was cut by 4 bases, the J end by 0 bases, with 15 bases between. There are 15 residues in the CDR3. The germline V gene encodes CDR1 SQVTM and CDR2 ANQGSEA. Filled out from reference TRBV29-1 and TRBJ1-1, the complete variable domain reads SAVISQKPSRDICQRGTSLTIQCQVDSQVTMMFWYRQQPGQSLTLIATANQGSEATYESGFVIDKFPISRPNLTFSTLTVSNMSPEDSSIYLCSVVGEGSMNTEAFFGQGTRLTVV.